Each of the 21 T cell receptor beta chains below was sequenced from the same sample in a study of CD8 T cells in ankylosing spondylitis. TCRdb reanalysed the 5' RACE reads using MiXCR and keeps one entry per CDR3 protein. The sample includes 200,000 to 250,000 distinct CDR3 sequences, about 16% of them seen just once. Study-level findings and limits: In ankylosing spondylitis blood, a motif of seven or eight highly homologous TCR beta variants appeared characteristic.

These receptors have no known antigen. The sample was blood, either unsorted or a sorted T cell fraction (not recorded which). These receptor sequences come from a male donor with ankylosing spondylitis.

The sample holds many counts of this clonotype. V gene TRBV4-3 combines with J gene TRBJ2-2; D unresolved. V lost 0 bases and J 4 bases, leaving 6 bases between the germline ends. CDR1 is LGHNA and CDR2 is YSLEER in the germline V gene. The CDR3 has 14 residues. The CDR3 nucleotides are TGCGCCAGCAGCCAAGATTCGGGCACCGGGGAGCTGTTTTTT. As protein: CASSQDSGTGELFF.

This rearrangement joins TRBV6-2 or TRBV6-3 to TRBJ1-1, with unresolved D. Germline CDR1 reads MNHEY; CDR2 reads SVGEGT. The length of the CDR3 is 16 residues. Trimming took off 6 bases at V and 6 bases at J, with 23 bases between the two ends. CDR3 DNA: TGTGCCAGCAGCTATATGGAATATGAGGTTGGCGCTGAAGCTTTCTTT. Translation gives CASSYMEYEVGAEAFF.

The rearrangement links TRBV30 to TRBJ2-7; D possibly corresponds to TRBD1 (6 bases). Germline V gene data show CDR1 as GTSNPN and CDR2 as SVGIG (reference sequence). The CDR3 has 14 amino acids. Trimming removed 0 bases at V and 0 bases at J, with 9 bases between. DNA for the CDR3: TGTGCCTGGAGTGTGGGGGCAGTCTCCTACGAGCAGTACTTC. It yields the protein CAWSVGAVSYEQYF.

CDR3 sequence (DNA): TGTGCCAGCAGCTTCGTTAGGGAGAATGAAAAACTGTTTTTT. As protein: CASSFVRENEKLFF. This sequence joins TRBV7-9 and TRBJ1-4; D is ambiguous. Per the germline V gene, CDR1 is SEHNR and CDR2 is FQNEAQ (reference sequence). The length of the CDR3 is 14 residues. V was clipped by 3 bases and J by 5 bases, with 10 bases between them.

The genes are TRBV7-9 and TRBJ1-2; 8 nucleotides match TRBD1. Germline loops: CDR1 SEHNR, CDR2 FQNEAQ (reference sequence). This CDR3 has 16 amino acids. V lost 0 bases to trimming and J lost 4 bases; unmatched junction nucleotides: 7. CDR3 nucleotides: TGTGCCAGCAGCTTAGCTGAGGGACAGGCAATCTATGGCTACACCTTC. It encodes CASSLAEGQAIYGYTF.

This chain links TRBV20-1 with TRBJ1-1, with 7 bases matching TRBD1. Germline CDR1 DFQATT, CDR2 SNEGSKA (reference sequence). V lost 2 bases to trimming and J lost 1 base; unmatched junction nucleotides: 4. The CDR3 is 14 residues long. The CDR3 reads CSARYRGSNTEAFF. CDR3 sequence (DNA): TGCAGTGCTAGATACAGGGGCTCGAACACTGAAGCTTTCTTT.

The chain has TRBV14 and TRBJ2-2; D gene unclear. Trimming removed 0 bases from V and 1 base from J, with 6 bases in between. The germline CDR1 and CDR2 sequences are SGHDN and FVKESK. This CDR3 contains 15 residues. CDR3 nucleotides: TGTGCCAGCAGCCAAGATATAGGGAACACCGGGGAGCTGTTTTTT. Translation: CASSQDIGNTGELFF.

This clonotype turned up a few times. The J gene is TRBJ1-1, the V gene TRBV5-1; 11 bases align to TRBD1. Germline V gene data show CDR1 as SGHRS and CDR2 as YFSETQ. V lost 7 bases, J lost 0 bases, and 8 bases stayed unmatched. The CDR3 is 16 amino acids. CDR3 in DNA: TGCGCCAGCGACCTTGGGACAGGGGGTGTGAACACTGAAGCTTTCTTT. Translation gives CASDLGTGGVNTEAFF.

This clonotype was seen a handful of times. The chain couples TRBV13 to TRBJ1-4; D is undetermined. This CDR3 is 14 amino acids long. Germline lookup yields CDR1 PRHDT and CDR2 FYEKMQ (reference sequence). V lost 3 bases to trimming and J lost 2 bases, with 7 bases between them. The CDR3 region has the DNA TGTGCCAGCAGCTTCGCTCGGACTAATGAAAAACTGTTTTTT. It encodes CASSFARTNEKLFF.

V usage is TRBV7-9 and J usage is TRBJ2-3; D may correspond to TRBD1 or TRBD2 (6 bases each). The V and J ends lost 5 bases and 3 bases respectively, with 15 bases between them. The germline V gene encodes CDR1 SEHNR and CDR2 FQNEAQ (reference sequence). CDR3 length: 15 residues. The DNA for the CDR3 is TGTGCCAGCAGCGACCAGGGGACTTGGACAGATACGCAGTATTTT. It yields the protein CASSDQGTWTDTQYF.

CDR3 sequence: CASSRLMGQGSYEQYF. Written as DNA, the CDR3 is TGTGCCAGCAGCCGCCTAATGGGACAGGGCTCCTACGAGCAGTACTTC. This rearrangement joins TRBV6-1 to TRBJ2-7; TRBD1 matches 9 bases. CDR3 size: 16 residues. Germline CDR1 is MNHNS and CDR2 is SASEGT. Trimming removed 6 bases from V and 0 bases from J; junction bases left unmatched: 9.

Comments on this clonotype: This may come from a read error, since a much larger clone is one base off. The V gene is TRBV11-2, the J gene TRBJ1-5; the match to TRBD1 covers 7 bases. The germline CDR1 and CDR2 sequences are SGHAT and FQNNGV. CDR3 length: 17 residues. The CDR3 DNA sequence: TGTGCCAGAAGCTCCGGGGACAGCGACTATAGCAATCAGCCCCAGCATTTT. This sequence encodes CARSSGDSDYSNQPQHF.

CDR3 region: CASSSSGGTTEQFF. The DNA for the CDR3 is TGTGCCAGCAGCTCTAGCGGGGGGACTACGGAGCAGTTCTTC. V is TRBV6-1 and J is TRBJ2-1, with 11 bases identical to TRBD2. Germline-derived CDR1 and CDR2 are MNHNS and SASEGT. V shed 6 bases, J shed 10 bases, and the junction held 8 bases outside the gene matches. The CDR3 runs to 14 residues.

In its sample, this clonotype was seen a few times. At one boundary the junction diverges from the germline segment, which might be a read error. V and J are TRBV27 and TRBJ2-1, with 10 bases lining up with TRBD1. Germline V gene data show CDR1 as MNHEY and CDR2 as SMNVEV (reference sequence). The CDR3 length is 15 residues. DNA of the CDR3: TGTGCCAGCAGTTCCCGGGACAGGGGCTACCATGAGCAGTTCTTC. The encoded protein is CASSSRDRGYHEQFF.

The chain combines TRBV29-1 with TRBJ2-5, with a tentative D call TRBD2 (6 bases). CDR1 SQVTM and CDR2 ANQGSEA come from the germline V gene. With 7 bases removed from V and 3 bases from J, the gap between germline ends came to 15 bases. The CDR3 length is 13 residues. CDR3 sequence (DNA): TGCAGCGGGGACTTAGGGATGGAAGAGACCCAGTACTTC. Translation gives CSGDLGMEETQYF. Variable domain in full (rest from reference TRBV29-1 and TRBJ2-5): SAVISQKPSRDICQRGTSLTIQCQVDSQVTMMFWYRQQPGQSLTLIATANQGSEATYESGFVIDKFPISRPNLTFSTLTVSNMSPEDSSIYLCSGDLGMEETQYFGPGTRLLVL.

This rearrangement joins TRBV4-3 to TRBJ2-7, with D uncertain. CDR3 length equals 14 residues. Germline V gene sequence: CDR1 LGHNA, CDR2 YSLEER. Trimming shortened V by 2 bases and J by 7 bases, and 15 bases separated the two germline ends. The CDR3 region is CASSQFSWLSEQYF. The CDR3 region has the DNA TGCGCCAGCAGCCAATTTAGTTGGCTTTCTGAGCAGTACTTC.

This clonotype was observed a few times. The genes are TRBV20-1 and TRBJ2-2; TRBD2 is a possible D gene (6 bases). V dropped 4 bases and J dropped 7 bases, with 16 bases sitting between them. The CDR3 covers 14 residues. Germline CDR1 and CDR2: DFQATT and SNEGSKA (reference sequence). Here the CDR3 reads CSATGVAEVGELFF. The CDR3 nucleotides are TGCAGTGCTACGGGGGTCGCGGAGGTCGGGGAGCTGTTTTTT.

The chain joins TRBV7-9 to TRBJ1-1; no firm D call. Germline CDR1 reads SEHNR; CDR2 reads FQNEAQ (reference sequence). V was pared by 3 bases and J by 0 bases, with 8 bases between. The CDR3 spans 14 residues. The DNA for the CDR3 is TGTGCCAGCAGCTTTACCAGCCTGAACACTGAAGCTTTCTTT. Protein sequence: CASSFTSLNTEAFF.

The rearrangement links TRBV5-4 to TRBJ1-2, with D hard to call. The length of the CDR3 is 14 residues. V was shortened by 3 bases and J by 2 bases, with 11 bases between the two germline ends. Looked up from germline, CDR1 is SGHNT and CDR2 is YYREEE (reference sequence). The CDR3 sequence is CASSYPTRNYGYTF. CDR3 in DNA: TGTGCCAGCAGCTACCCGACAAGGAACTATGGCTACACCTTC.

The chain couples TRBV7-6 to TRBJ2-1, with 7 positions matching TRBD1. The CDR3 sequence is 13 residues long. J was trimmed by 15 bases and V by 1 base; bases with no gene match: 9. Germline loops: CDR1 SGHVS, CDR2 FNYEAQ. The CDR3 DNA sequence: TGTGCCAGCAGCTTAGATAAGGACAGGAGGTCGTTCTTC. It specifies CASSLDKDRRSFF.

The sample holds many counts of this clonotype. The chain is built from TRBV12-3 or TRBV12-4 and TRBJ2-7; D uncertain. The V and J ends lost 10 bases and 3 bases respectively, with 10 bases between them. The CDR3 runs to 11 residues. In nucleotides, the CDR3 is TGTGCCATCGGGCGGAGCTACGAGCAGTACTTC. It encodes CAIGRSYEQYF.